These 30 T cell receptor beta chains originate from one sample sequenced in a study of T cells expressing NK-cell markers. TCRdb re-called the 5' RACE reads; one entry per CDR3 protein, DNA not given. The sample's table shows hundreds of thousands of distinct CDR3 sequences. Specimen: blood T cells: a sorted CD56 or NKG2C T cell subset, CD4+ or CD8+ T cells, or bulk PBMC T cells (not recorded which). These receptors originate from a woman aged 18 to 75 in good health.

The CDR3 sequence: CATTDWGGNQPQHF. The rearrangement joins TRBV15 to TRBJ1-5; TCRdb designates TRBD1, a call that cannot be tested without DNA. The CDR3 is 14 residues long. In germline, CDR1 is LNHNV, CDR2 YYDKDF (reference sequence).

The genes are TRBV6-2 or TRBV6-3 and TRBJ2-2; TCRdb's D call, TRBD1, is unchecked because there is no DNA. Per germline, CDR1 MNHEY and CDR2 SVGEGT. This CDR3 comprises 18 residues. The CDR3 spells CASSFRDTPLQRSGELFF.

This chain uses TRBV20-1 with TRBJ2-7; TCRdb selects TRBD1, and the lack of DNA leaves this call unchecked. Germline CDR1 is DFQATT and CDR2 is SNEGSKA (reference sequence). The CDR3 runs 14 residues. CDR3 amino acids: CSAKRGTKDYEQYF.

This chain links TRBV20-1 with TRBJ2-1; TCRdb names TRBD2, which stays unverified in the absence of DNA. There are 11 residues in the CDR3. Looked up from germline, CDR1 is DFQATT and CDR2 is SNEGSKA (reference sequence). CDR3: CSARLADEQFF.

The CDR3 here is CSVRGVTGELFF. The gene calls are TRBV29-1 and TRBJ2-2; the TCRdb D gene call, TRBD1, has no DNA to confirm it. The germline V gene has CDR1 SQVTM and CDR2 ANQGSEA. The CDR3 is 12 amino acids.

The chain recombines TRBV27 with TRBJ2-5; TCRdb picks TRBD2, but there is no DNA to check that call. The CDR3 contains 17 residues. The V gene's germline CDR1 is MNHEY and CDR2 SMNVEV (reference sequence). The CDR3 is CASSLSLSTSGFETQYF.

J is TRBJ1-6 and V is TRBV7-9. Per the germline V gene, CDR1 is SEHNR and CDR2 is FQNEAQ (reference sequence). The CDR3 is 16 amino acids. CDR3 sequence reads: CASSLTAGGMNSPLHF.

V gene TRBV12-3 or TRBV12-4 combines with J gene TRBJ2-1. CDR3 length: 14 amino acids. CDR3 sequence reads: CASSFSLSGNEQFF.

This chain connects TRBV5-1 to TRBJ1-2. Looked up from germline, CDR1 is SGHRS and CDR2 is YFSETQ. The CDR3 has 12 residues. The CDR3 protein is CASSLGNGGYTF.

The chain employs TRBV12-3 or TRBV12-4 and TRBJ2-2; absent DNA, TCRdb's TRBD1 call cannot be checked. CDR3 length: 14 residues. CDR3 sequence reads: CASSMTGDSGELFF.

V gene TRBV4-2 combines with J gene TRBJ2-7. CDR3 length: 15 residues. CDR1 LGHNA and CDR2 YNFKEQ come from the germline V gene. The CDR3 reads CASSQVSAVGYEQYF.

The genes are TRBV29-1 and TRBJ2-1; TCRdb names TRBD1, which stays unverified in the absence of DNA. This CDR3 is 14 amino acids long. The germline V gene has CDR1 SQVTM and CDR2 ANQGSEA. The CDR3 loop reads CSAVLGTARDEQFF.

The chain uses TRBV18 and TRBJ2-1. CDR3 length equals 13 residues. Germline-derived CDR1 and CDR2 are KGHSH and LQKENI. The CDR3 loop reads CASSLDQSNEQFF. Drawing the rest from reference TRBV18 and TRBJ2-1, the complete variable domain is NAGVMQNPRHLVRRRGQEARLRCSPMKGHSHVYWYRQLPEEGLKFMVYLQKENIIDESGMPKERFSAEFPKEGPSILRIQQVVRGDSAAYFCASSLDQSNEQFFGPGTRLTVL.

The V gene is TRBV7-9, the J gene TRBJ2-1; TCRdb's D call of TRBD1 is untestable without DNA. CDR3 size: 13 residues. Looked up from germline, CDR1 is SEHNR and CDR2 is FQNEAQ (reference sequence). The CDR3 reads CASEPGPYNEQFF.

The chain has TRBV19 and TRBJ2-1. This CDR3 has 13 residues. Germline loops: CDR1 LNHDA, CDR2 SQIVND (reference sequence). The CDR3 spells CASSIGNYNEQFF.

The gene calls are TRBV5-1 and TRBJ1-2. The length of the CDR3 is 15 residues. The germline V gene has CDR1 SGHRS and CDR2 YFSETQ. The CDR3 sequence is CASSLGLGVGYGYTF.

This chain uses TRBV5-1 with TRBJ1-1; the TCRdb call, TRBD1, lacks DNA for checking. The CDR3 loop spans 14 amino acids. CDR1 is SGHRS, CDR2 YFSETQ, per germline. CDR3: CASSWGQGDTEAFF.

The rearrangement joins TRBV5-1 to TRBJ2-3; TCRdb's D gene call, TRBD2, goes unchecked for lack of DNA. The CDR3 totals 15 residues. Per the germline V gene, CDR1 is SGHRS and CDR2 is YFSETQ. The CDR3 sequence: CASSPGLAGADTQYF. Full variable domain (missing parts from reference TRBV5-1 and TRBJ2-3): KAGVTQTPRYLIKTRGQQVTLSCSPISGHRSVSWYQQTPGQGLQFLFEYFSETQRNKGNFPGRFSGRQFSNSRSEMNVSTLELGDSALYLCASSPGLAGADTQYFGPGTRLTVL.

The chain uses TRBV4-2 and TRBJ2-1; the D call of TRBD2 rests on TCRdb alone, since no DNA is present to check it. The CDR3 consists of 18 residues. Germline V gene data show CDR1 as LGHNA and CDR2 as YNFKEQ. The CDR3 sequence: CASSQDGWRGRSYNEQFF.

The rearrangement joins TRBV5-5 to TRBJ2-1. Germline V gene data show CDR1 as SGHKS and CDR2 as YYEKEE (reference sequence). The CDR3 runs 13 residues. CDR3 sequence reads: CASSFVTTNEQFF. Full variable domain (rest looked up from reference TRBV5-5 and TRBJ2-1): DAGVTQSPTHLIKTRGQQVTLRCSPISGHKSVSWYQQVLGQGPQFIFQYYEKEERGRGNFPDRFSARQFPNYSSELNVNALLLGDSALYLCASSFVTTNEQFFGPGTRLTVL.

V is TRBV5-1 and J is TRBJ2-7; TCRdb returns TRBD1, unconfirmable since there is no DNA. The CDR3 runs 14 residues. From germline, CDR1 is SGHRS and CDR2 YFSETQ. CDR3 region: CASSFGTDAYEQYF.

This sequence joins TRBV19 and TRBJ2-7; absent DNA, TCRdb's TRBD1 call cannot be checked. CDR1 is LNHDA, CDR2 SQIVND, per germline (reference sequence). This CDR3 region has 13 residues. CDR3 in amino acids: CASSTRQGYEQYF. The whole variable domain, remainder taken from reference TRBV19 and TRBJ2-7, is DGGITQSPKYLFRKEGQNVTLSCEQNLNHDAMYWYRQDPGQGLRLIYYSQIVNDFQKGDIAEGYSVSREKKESFPLTVTSAQKNPTAFYLCASSTRQGYEQYFGPGTRLTVT.

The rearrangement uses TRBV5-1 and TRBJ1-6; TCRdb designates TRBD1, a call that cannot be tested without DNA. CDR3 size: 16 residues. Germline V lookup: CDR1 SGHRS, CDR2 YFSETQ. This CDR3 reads CASSLDIRGSNSPLHF.

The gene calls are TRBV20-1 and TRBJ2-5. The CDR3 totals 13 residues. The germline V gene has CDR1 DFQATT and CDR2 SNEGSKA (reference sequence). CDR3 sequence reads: CSARVLPQETQYF.

CDR3 sequence reads: CASSLAGGEVEAFF. This chain connects TRBV5-1 to TRBJ1-1; the D call from TCRdb, TRBD1, cannot be confirmed without DNA. CDR1 SGHRS and CDR2 YFSETQ come from the germline V gene. The CDR3 is 14 residues long.

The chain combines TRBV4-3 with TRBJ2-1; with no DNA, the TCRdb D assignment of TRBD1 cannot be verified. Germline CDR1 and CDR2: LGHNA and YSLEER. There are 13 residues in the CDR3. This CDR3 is CASSQDRENEQFF.

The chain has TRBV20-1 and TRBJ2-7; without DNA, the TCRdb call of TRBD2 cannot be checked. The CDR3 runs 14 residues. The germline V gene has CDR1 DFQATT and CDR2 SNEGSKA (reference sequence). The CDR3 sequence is CSASSGTSVYEQYF.

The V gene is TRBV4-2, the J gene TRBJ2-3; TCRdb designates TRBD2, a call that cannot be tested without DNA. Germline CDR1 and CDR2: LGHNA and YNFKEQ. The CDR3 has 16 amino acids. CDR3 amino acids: CASSPRLAGGTDTQYF.

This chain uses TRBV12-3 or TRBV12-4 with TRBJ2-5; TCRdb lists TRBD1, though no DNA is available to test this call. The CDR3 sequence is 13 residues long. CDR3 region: CASSKVWGETQYF.

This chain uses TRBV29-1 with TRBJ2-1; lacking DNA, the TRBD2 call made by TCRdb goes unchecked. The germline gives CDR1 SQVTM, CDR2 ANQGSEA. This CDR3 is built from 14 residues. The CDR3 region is CSVRAGGGYNEQFF.